This TCR beta chain was identified during a study of early T cells in non-severe SARS-CoV-2 infection. At the level of the study: The input, bulk RNA from unsorted whole blood, was sequenced, and chains were unpaired.

The study, taken as a whole, reports: Anti-spike CD8 specificities were favored by VDJdb matching, whose results missed private and CD4 specificities.

Individual cDNA molecules each received unique molecular identifiers attached to them. TCRdb re-analysed the 5' RACE reads in MiXCR, keeping a single row per CDR3 protein. This sample has roughly 69,000 distinct CDR3 sequences, with 9.5% found just once. The sample holds many counts of this clonotype. The antigen is unknown. Germline values: CDR1 SGHTA, CDR2 FQGNSA. With 2 bases clipped from V and 6 bases from J, the junction kept 4 bases outside the gene matches. This CDR3 spans 15 amino acids. The origin of this receptor is an adult who was a healthcare worker with PCR-confirmed SARS-CoV-2 infection or an uninfected control (not recorded which). Sample: whole blood. This chain connects TRBV7-2 to TRBJ2-1; 10 bases fit TRBD2. The CDR3 region is CASSLSSGSANEQFF. CDR3 in DNA: TGTGCCAGCAGCTTATCTAGCGGGAGTGCCAATGAGCAGTTCTTC.